This T cell receptor (beta chain) was captured in a study of blood T cell repertoires in COVID-19. The CDR3 has 14 amino acids. Looked up from germline, CDR1 is SGDLS and CDR2 is YYNGEE. With V trimmed by 3 bases and J by 8 bases, 5 bases remained unmatched. Here immunoSEQ multiplex PCR was the method, and the copy in TCRdb shows in-frame clones only, minus some. There are a few hundred thousand clones in the sample; approximately 91% occur only once, and approximately 12% lies in the top ten. Sequenced: peripheral blood. This clonotype was sampled from a woman aged 60-75 years with acute or convalescent COVID-19. The rearrangement links TRBV9 to TRBJ1-4; 9 nucleotides agree with TRBD1. The CDR3 nucleotides are TGTGCCAGCAGCGAAGGGACAGGGCGCGAAAAACTGTTTTTT. Residues: CASSEGTGREKLFF.